This T cell receptor (beta chain) was recovered during a study of blood T cell repertoires in COVID-19. This clone was seen only a few times. Germline trimming cut 4 bases from V and 6 bases from J; bases unmatched to any gene: 11. The CDR3 covers 17 residues. Germline V gene data show CDR1 as SGHRS and CDR2 as YFSETQ. Some clones are missing from TCRdb's copy, which holds only in-frame ones; the method was immunoSEQ multiplex PCR. In the table there are about 150,000 clones, approximately 82% of which are singletons. The sequenced sample was peripheral blood. This clonotype was obtained from a human donor with acute or convalescent COVID-19. The donor label of this sample is uncertain. This sequence joins TRBV5-1 and TRBJ2-2; TRBD1 agrees at 11 bases. The CDR3 sequence: CASSPRSGQGAPGELFF. CDR3 sequence (DNA): TGCGCCAGCAGCCCTAGATCCGGACAGGGGGCCCCCGGGGAGCTGTTTTTT.